This is a list of T cell receptor beta chains from one sample in a study of control samples from healthy donors and cancer patients. Measured with immunoSEQ multiplex PCR; TCRdb has only the in-frame clones, and not every one. The table shows 50,000 or so clones, with 95% occurring only once. Material: blood. These receptor sequences come from a man aged 25-45 years in good health. The CDR3 runs from the conserved cysteine through the conserved F or W. D genes are given only for firm matches. Not all rows give a size; the values are once, few, many and, for expanded clones, a class.

V: TRBV19
D: -
size: -
CDR3: CASTYGSSGANVLTF

V: TRBV1
D: -
size: -
CDR3: CTSSQGKVGEGQPQHF

V: TRBV2
D: TRBD1
size: -
CDR3: CASRKGGQGAAGNTIYF

V: TRBV4-1
D: -
size: once
CDR3: CASSQGLPRVYEQYF

V: TRBV7-2
D: TRBD2
size: -
CDR3: CASSLDLAGDRNEQFF

V: TRBV28
D: -
size: -
CDR3: CASSVMDGSNQPQHF

V: TRBV30
D: -
size: -
CDR3: CAWSARPSTTNEKLFF

V: TRBV2
D: -
size: -
CDR3: CASGRVSNQPQHF

V: TRBV10-3
D: -
size: few
CDR3: CAIREQDWGGNTIYF

V: TRBV3-1/TRBV3-2
D: -
size: -
CDR3: CASSRRLGPYEQYF

V: TRBV6-2/TRBV6-3
D: -
size: -
CDR3: CASSYPILGDTDTQYF

V: TRBV9
D: TRBD1
size: -
CDR3: CASSSQGANTEAFF

V: TRBV6-2/TRBV6-3
D: -
size: few
CDR3: CASSYDATNQPQHF

V: TRBV4-1
D: TRBD2
size: -
CDR3: CASSRGGLAGTYNEQFF

V: TRBV6-6
D: -
size: -
CDR3: CASSPRSSGAFF

V: TRBV6-2/TRBV6-3
D: -
size: once
CDR3: CASSYRDQPQHF

V: TRBV2
D: TRBD2
size: -
CDR3: CASSQRGTYEQYF

V: TRBV6-5
D: -
size: -
CDR3: CASRWGGGGEKLFF

V: TRBV27
D: -
size: -
CDR3: CASRRSIDTDTQYF

V: TRBV7-3
D: -
size: few
CDR3: CASSFGRGTDTQYF

V: TRBV7-8
D: -
size: once
CDR3: CASSADSGGTDTQYF

V: TRBV24-1
D: TRBD2
size: -
CDR3: CATSDTSGRGDTQYF

V: TRBV20-1
D: TRBD2
size: -
CDR3: CSASSLAGGPKQYF

V: TRBV15
D: -
size: -
CDR3: CATSREWDTNYGYTF

V: TRBV9
D: -
size: once
CDR3: CASRDYEKNTGELFF

V: TRBV15
D: TRBD1
size: -
CDR3: CATSSRDSTYEQYF

V: TRBV13
D: TRBD1
size: -
CDR3: CASSHYRGRSRQETQYF

V: TRBV3-1/TRBV3-2
D: TRBD2
size: once
CDR3: CASSPPGLASDTQYF

V: TRBV2
D: TRBD1
size: -
CDR3: CASSGRGYVWQYF

V: TRBV6-5
D: TRBD1
size: -
CDR3: CASSERQGWGTEAFF

V: TRBV19
D: -
size: -
CDR3: CASSIDGKIGELFF

V: TRBV2
D: -
size: -
CDR3: CASSDDRPGYTF

V: TRBV28
D: -
size: -
CDR3: CASSLGTKNYGYTF

V: TRBV5-4
D: TRBD1
size: -
CDR3: CASSLGTGPYNEQFF

V: TRBV3-1/TRBV3-2
D: -
size: -
CDR3: CASSQAPGGFYEQYF

V: TRBV5-1
D: TRBD2
size: -
CDR3: CASSLQAGVQETQYF

V: TRBV27
D: -
size: -
CDR3: CASSLSQGGSSPLHF

V: TRBV11-3
D: TRBD2
size: -
CDR3: CASSFLRLADTDTQYF

V: TRBV11-3
D: -
size: -
CDR3: CASSSSDYNEQFF

V: TRBV7-8
D: -
size: -
CDR3: CASSLWGGSNQPQHF

V: TRBV6-5
D: -
size: -
CDR3: CASSYRQTVNTEAFF

V: TRBV29-1
D: -
size: -
CDR3: CSGGSHTEQYF

V: TRBV6-2/TRBV6-3
D: TRBD1
size: -
CDR3: CASSYQGALDEQFF

V: TRBV30
D: -
size: -
CDR3: CAWSVKGGSYEQYF

V: TRBV18
D: -
size: -
CDR3: CASSPRGQETQYF

V: TRBV5-4
D: -
size: -
CDR3: CASSQNYNEQFF

V: TRBV9
D: -
size: -
CDR3: CASSVGGGMNTEAFF

V: TRBV15
D: TRBD1
size: -
CDR3: CATSRDSKGQGKAFF

V: TRBV4-3
D: -
size: -
CDR3: CASSQDPTAGANVLTF

V: TRBV30
D: -
size: -
CDR3: CAWSGTYEQYF